A selection of T cell receptor beta chains follows, all from one sample in a study of T cell responses to AZD1222 COVID-19 vaccine. The protocol was immunoSEQ multiplex PCR, while the TCRdb copy is restricted to in-frame clones and leaves out a portion. The table shows approximately 140,000 clones, with roughly nine tenths occurring only once. The sample consisted of peripheral blood, taken on day 0 of AZD1222 vaccination. The receptor source for this set is an adult in good health. Both conserved end residues are part of each CDR3. D genes are given only for firm matches. Size tells how often a clone was seen (once, few, many) or the class of an expanded clone, and some rows leave it out.

CDR3 DNA: TGTGCCAGCTCAGGCGCAGGGAACTCCTACAATGAGCAGTTCTTC
CDR3 protein: CASSGAGNSYNEQFF
D gene: NA
V gene: TRBV18
J gene: TRBJ2-1
clone size: NA

CDR3 DNA: TGTGCCAGCAGCGTACAGGGAACTCGGGGCTACACCTTC
CDR3 protein: CASSVQGTRGYTF
D gene: NA
V gene: TRBV7-9
J gene: TRBJ1-2
clone size: NA

CDR3 DNA: TGTGCCAGCAGCATACGCCCTACCGGGACAGGGGCTGGCTACACCTTC
CDR3 protein: CASSIRPTGTGAGYTF
D gene: TRBD1
V gene: TRBV5-6
J gene: TRBJ1-2
clone size: NA

CDR3 DNA: TGTGCCAGCGGCAGACGAGAGACCCAGTACTTC
CDR3 protein: CASGRRETQYF
D gene: NA
V gene: TRBV3-1/TRBV3-2
J gene: TRBJ2-5
clone size: NA

CDR3 DNA: TGTGCCTGGAGCCCGCGAACTCCGGGGGGAAATGAAAAACTGTTTTTT
CDR3 protein: CAWSPRTPGGNEKLFF
D gene: NA
V gene: TRBV30
J gene: TRBJ1-4
clone size: NA

CDR3 DNA: TGTGCCAGCAAAGGGGGCACTGAAGCTTTCTTT
CDR3 protein: CASKGGTEAFF
D gene: NA
V gene: TRBV11-1
J gene: TRBJ1-1
clone size: NA

CDR3 DNA: TGTGCCAGCAGTGAAGCGCTTCCCAGGGCCGGCTATGGCTACACCTTC
CDR3 protein: CASSEALPRAGYGYTF
D gene: NA
V gene: TRBV6-1
J gene: TRBJ1-2
clone size: NA

CDR3 DNA: TGTGCCAGTATAGGGGACACTGAAGCTTTCTTT
CDR3 protein: CASIGDTEAFF
D gene: NA
V gene: TRBV19
J gene: TRBJ1-1
clone size: NA

CDR3 DNA: TGTGCCAGCAGCCCGACAGGAGCTAGCACAGATACGCAGTATTTT
CDR3 protein: CASSPTGASTDTQYF
D gene: NA
V gene: TRBV7-2
J gene: TRBJ2-3
clone size: once

CDR3 DNA: TGTGCCTGGCGGACAGGACTGAACACTGAAGCTTTCTTT
CDR3 protein: CAWRTGLNTEAFF
D gene: TRBD1
V gene: TRBV30
J gene: TRBJ1-1
clone size: NA

CDR3 DNA: TGTGCCAGCTCATCCCGGACTAGCGGGGTGGGATGGGGCGAGCAGTTCTTC
CDR3 protein: CASSSRTSGVGWGEQFF
D gene: TRBD2
V gene: TRBV18
J gene: TRBJ2-1
clone size: NA

CDR3 DNA: TGCGCCAGCAGCCCGGAAGGACAGGGGGTTTCCGGGGAGCTGTTTTTT
CDR3 protein: CASSPEGQGVSGELFF
D gene: TRBD1
V gene: TRBV4-1
J gene: TRBJ2-2
clone size: once

CDR3 DNA: TGTGCCAGCAGTCCAGGGGTCGACTATGGCTACACCTTC
CDR3 protein: CASSPGVDYGYTF
D gene: NA
V gene: TRBV6-5
J gene: TRBJ1-2
clone size: NA

CDR3 DNA: TGTGCCAGCCAGCTTGGACTAGAAATCACCGGGGAGCTGTTTTTT
CDR3 protein: CASQLGLEITGELFF
D gene: TRBD2
V gene: TRBV6-5
J gene: TRBJ2-2
clone size: NA

CDR3 DNA: TGTGCCAGCAGCGACGGGACAGCGATGAACACTGAAGCTTTCTTT
CDR3 protein: CASSDGTAMNTEAFF
D gene: TRBD1
V gene: TRBV28
J gene: TRBJ1-1
clone size: NA

CDR3 DNA: TGTGCCGTCACAGGGGCCGGGACTAGCGGAGGATTCTCCTACAATGAGCAGTTCTTC
CDR3 protein: CAVTGAGTSGGFSYNEQFF
D gene: TRBD2
V gene: TRBV10-3
J gene: TRBJ2-1
clone size: NA

CDR3 DNA: TGTGCCAGCAGCCCCCCGGCGCGGAGCAACACCGGGGAGCTGTTTTTT
CDR3 protein: CASSPPARSNTGELFF
D gene: NA
V gene: TRBV7-9
J gene: TRBJ2-2
clone size: NA

CDR3 DNA: TGTGCCAGCAGCTCCGGTGGGGTGTCCATTTCTGGCTACACCTTC
CDR3 protein: CASSSGGVSISGYTF
D gene: NA
V gene: TRBV28
J gene: TRBJ1-2
clone size: few

CDR3 DNA: TGTGCCAGCAGCCAAGGGGGACAGGGAAATCAGCCCCAGCATTTT
CDR3 protein: CASSQGGQGNQPQHF
D gene: TRBD1
V gene: TRBV3-1/TRBV3-2
J gene: TRBJ1-5
clone size: few

CDR3 DNA: TGCAGCGTTGCAACCGGGACTGACGTTTGGGATGAGCAGTTCTTC
CDR3 protein: CSVATGTDVWDEQFF
D gene: NA
V gene: TRBV29-1
J gene: TRBJ2-1
clone size: NA

CDR3 DNA: TGTGCCAGCAGCCCCCAGGTCGGGAGATCTACCTACGAGCAGTACTTC
CDR3 protein: CASSPQVGRSTYEQYF
D gene: NA
V gene: TRBV9
J gene: TRBJ2-7
clone size: once

CDR3 DNA: TGTGCCAGCAGCGGGGGGATCGGAAACATTCAGTACTTC
CDR3 protein: CASSGGIGNIQYF
D gene: TRBD2
V gene: TRBV27
J gene: TRBJ2-4
clone size: NA

CDR3 DNA: TGTGCCAGCAGCTTGGGGGGACTTTTCACCGGGGAGCTGTTTTTT
CDR3 protein: CASSLGGLFTGELFF
D gene: NA
V gene: TRBV5-8
J gene: TRBJ2-2
clone size: NA

CDR3 DNA: TGTGCCAGCAGTTGGGACAGGGCGCGGGGTGAGCAGTACTTC
CDR3 protein: CASSWDRARGEQYF
D gene: TRBD1
V gene: TRBV6-5
J gene: TRBJ2-7
clone size: few

CDR3 DNA: TGTGCCAGCAGCCAAGATTTCGGGCTCCACCCAATCTCCCAGCATTTT
CDR3 protein: CASSQDFGLHPISQHF
D gene: NA
V gene: TRBV3-1/TRBV3-2
J gene: TRBJ1-5
clone size: NA

CDR3 DNA: TGTGCCACCAGATTGGGGGGAACCTACGAGCAGTACTTC
CDR3 protein: CATRLGGTYEQYF
D gene: NA
V gene: TRBV15
J gene: TRBJ2-7
clone size: NA

CDR3 DNA: TGCGCCAGCAGCCCGGACAGGGTTGGAGGCTACACCTTC
CDR3 protein: CASSPDRVGGYTF
D gene: TRBD1
V gene: TRBV5-1
J gene: TRBJ1-2
clone size: once

CDR3 DNA: TGTGCCTTAGCCAGGGCACGCTACACCTTC
CDR3 protein: CALARARYTF
D gene: NA
V gene: TRBV30
J gene: TRBJ1-2
clone size: NA